The 18 T cell receptor beta chains in this list originate from one sample, sequenced in a study of a mutant IDH1 vaccine in newly diagnosed glioma. The method was immunoSEQ multiplex PCR; TCRdb's version includes in-frame clones alone and lacks a portion of them. The sample includes about 98,000 clones, roughly 90% seen only once; the top ten take under 0.7%. Noted time point: baseline, week 1 (first vaccination visit). The treatment: pre-vaccination baseline after standard-of-care therapy. Material: PBMCs, obtained from a glioma patient treated with radiotherapy, temozolomide or both. These receptors were taken from a woman in her fifties or sixties with glioma.

V and J are TRBV4-1 and TRBJ2-1, with TRBD2 as a possible D gene (6 bases). The length of the CDR3 is 16 residues. V shed 3 bases and J shed 5 bases, with 17 bases lying between them. Germline CDR1 and CDR2: MGHRA and YSYEKL. CDR3 bases: TGCGCCAGCAGCCACGGCGGGACTGCGGGCGACAATGAGCAGTTCTTC. Translated, it gives CASSHGGTAGDNEQFF.

The chain couples TRBV5-4 to TRBJ2-1; TRBD2 matches at 10 bases. This CDR3 has 14 amino acids. CDR1 and CDR2 from the germline V gene are SGHNT and YYREEE (reference sequence). The J segment lost 6 bases and the V segment lost 4 bases, leaving 4 bases of the junction unmatched. The CDR3 DNA reads TGTGCCAGCAGCCTACGGACTAGCGGCAATGAGCAGTTCTTC. It encodes CASSLRTSGNEQFF.

The chain carries TRBV2 and TRBJ2-1, with 13 bases identical to TRBD2. The CDR3 is made up of 15 amino acids. Germline-derived CDR1 and CDR2 are SNHLY and FYNNEI. Losses at the gene ends were 6 bases for V and 9 bases for J; bases not matched to a gene: 8. The CDR3 coding sequence is TGTGCCAGCAGGGAACCGACTAGCGGGAGGTTTGAGCAGTTCTTC. It is translated as CASREPTSGRFEQFF.

This clone has a single count. The rearrangement links TRBV5-4 to TRBJ2-7; 10 nucleotides line up with TRBD1. CDR3 length: 16 amino acids. The junction had 7 bases not matched to a gene; V was cut back by 2 bases and J by 2 bases. CDR1 and CDR2 (germline): SGHNT, YYREEE (reference sequence). CDR3: CASSLAGQGRPYEQYF. CDR3 DNA: TGTGCCAGCAGCTTAGCGGGACAGGGGCGGCCCTACGAGCAGTACTTC.

The rearrangement joins TRBV10-3 to TRBJ2-5; D remains ambiguous. Germline CDR1 is ENHRY and CDR2 is SYGVKD. Between the trimmed V and J ends, which lost 11 bases and 3 bases, there was a span of 13 bases. There are 12 residues in the CDR3. The CDR3 reads CASSDLEETQYF. CDR3 in DNA: TGTGCCTCCTCGGACCTGGAAGAGACCCAGTACTTC.

The rearrangement joins TRBV19 to TRBJ2-1, with 9 bases fitting TRBD2. The CDR3 extends over 15 amino acids. With V trimmed by 2 bases and J by 4 bases, 3 bases remained unmatched. Germline V gene sequence: CDR1 LNHDA, CDR2 SQIVND (reference sequence). The CDR3 DNA sequence: TGTGCCAGTAGTATACGGACTAGCGTATACAATGAGCAGTTCTTC. Its translation: CASSIRTSVYNEQFF.

This clone has just one count. The rearrangement uses TRBV19 and TRBJ1-5, with 7 bases aligning to TRBD1. The CDR3 sequence is 12 residues long. The germline V gene encodes CDR1 LNHDA and CDR2 SQIVND (reference sequence). With V trimmed by 9 bases and J by 2 bases, 1 base remained unmatched. CDR3 sequence (DNA): TGTGCCAGCGGACAGGGCAATCAGCCCCAGCATTTT. Translated: CASGQGNQPQHF.

The chain links TRBV27 to TRBJ1-6; 11 nucleotides agree with TRBD1. The CDR3 has 19 residues. V shed 3 bases, J shed 6 bases, and the junction held 13 bases outside the gene matches. CDR1 MNHEY and CDR2 SMNVEV come from the germline V gene (reference sequence). The chain's CDR3 is CASSFGRTGGLKFNSPLHF. The DNA for the CDR3 is TGTGCCAGCAGTTTTGGTCGGACAGGGGGCTTAAAATTTAATTCACCCCTCCACTTT.

The gene calls are TRBV5-4 and TRBJ1-1; 7 bases are a match to TRBD1. Trimming removed 2 bases from V and 3 bases from J; junction bases left unmatched: 1. Germline V gene sequence: CDR1 SGHNT, CDR2 YYREEE (reference sequence). The CDR3 runs to 13 residues. CDR3 region: CASSLDRDTEAFF. CDR3 coding DNA: TGTGCCAGCAGCTTAGACAGGGACACTGAAGCTTTCTTT. Filled out from reference TRBV5-4 and TRBJ1-1, the complete variable domain reads ETGVTQSPTHLIKTRGQQVTLRCSSQSGHNTVSWYQQALGQGPQFIFQYYREEENGRGNFPPRFSGLQFPNYSSELNVNALELDDSALYLCASSLDRDTEAFFGQGTRLTVV.

The V call is TRBV5-1, the J call TRBJ1-5; a possible D gene is TRBD1 (5 bases). Trimming removed 4 bases from V and 6 bases from J, with 17 bases in between. The CDR3 contains 15 residues. Germline V gives CDR1 SGHRS, CDR2 YFSETQ. The CDR3 region is CASSPTGGSFQPQHF. The CDR3 nucleotides are TGCGCCAGCAGCCCCACGGGGGGGTCTTTTCAGCCCCAGCATTTT. The variable domain in full, completed from reference TRBV5-1 and TRBJ1-5, reads KAGVTQTPRYLIKTRGQQVTLSCSPISGHRSVSWYQQTPGQGLQFLFEYFSETQRNKGNFPGRFSGRQFSNSRSEMNVSTLELGDSALYLCASSPTGGSFQPQHFGDGTRLSIL.

This clone was counted between two and nine times. The CDR3 sequence is CASSQVVTGSSYEQYF. As DNA, the CDR3 is TGTGCCAGCAGCCAAGTCGTGACAGGGAGTTCCTACGAGCAGTACTTC. The V and J genes are TRBV4-2 and TRBJ2-7, with TRBD1 identical over 7 bases. CDR3 length equals 16 residues. Germline V gene data show CDR1 as LGHNA and CDR2 as YNFKEQ. Trimming took 1 base from V and 1 from J; bases not matched to a gene: 7.

The V and J genes are TRBV7-2 and TRBJ2-7, with 11 bases matching TRBD2. There are 14 residues in the CDR3. Germline CDR1 and CDR2: SGHTA and FQGNSA. V lost 6 bases and J lost 4; bases outside the gene matches: 5. The CDR3 is CASRLTSGMYEQYF. CDR3 coding DNA: TGTGCCAGCAGGTTGACTAGCGGGATGTACGAGCAGTACTTC.

This clone has just one count. The chain uses TRBV28 and TRBJ1-1; 8 nucleotides align to TRBD1. The germline CDR1 and CDR2 sequences are MDHEN and SYDVKM. Trimming at V came to 5 bases and at J to 1 base, leaving 6 bases not matched to a gene. The CDR3 has 15 residues. The CDR3 DNA sequence: TGTGCCAGCAGTCCCGCCGGGACAGGGAACACTGAAGCTTTCTTT. It is translated as CASSPAGTGNTEAFF.

This clone occurred a few times. The chain recombines TRBV4-1 with TRBJ2-1; a weak D match, TRBD1 (6 bases). Germline V CDR1 and CDR2: MGHRA, YSYEKL. The CDR3 totals 13 residues. Trimming left V 6 bases short and J 8 bases short, with 14 bases between. This chain's CDR3 is CASRRGRGDEQFF. The DNA of the CDR3 is TGCGCCAGCAGAAGGGGCAGGGGTGATGAGCAGTTCTTC.

V and J are TRBV4-1 and TRBJ1-2, with 11 bases identical to TRBD1. The CDR3 is made up of 16 amino acids. Trimming took 0 bases from V and 8 from J; bases not matched to a gene: 8. The germline V gene encodes CDR1 MGHRA and CDR2 YSYEKL. The CDR3 spells CASSQDRDRGSIGYTF. The CDR3, as DNA: TGCGCCAGCAGCCAAGATAGGGACAGGGGGTCTATCGGCTACACCTTC.

The V gene is TRBV7-9, the J gene TRBJ2-1; 8 bases are a match to TRBD1. CDR1 is SEHNR, CDR2 FQNEAQ, per germline (reference sequence). The junction had 6 bases not matched to a gene; V was cut back by 0 bases and J by 5 bases. This CDR3 spans 16 amino acids. The CDR3 loop is CASSLAAGGVDNEQFF. The CDR3 DNA reads TGTGCCAGCAGCTTAGCTGCAGGGGGCGTGGACAATGAGCAGTTCTTC.

This clone was counted a few times. This chain connects TRBV6-1 to TRBJ1-2; 7 bases are a match to TRBD1. Germline V gives CDR1 MNHNS, CDR2 SASEGT. This CDR3 is built from 13 residues. With V trimmed by 7 bases and J by 4 bases, 6 bases remained unmatched. CDR3 amino acids: CASISTGTYGYTF. The CDR3 nucleotides are TGTGCCAGCATTTCGACAGGGACCTATGGCTACACCTTC.

The chain links TRBV4-1 to TRBJ1-6; D remains ambiguous. With 0 bases removed from V and 10 bases from J, the gap between germline ends came to 22 bases. CDR3 length: 18 residues. In germline, CDR1 is MGHRA, CDR2 YSYEKL. CDR3 sequence: CASSQEGGGSSLQSPLHF. CDR3 nucleotides: TGCGCCAGCAGCCAAGAAGGAGGCGGGTCAAGTCTTCAGTCACCCCTCCACTTT.